The sequence of this T cell receptor beta chain was determined in a study of T cell clonality in common variable immunodeficiency. Findings and limits, study-wide: Common variable immunodeficiency TCR beta sequences reportedly had fewer deletions and N-nucleotide insertions.

Details on this clone: Its specificity is not known. The read terminates 3 residues ahead of where the CDR3 ends, so the germline J gene completes it.

Germline-derived CDR1 and CDR2 are SGHAT and FQNNGV. After removal of 7 bases from V and 0 bases from J, the junction contained 4 bases not matched to a gene. This CDR3 has 15 amino acids. Generated by immunoSEQ multiplex PCR, the TCRdb table keeps only in-frame clones and is missing some. The sample data list roughly 16,000 clones. No CVID subject was ill or on immunomodulatory drugs when sampled. The V gene is TRBV11-2, the J gene TRBJ2-2; 8 bases are shared with TRBD1. The TCR was taken from a human donor with common variable immunodeficiency. Sequenced material: peripheral blood mononuclear cells. CDR3 amino acids: CASIWGQANTGELFF. The part of the CDR3 DNA that was read is TGTGCCAGCATATGGGGACAGGCGAACACCGGGGAG.